This TCR beta chain was captured in a study of cytomegalovirus exposure and HLA in healthy donors. General study points: It was reported that the classifier diagnosed cytomegalovirus status with high specificity and sensitivity in both the original and validation cohorts. There were some 150 TCR beta chains listed as cytomegalovirus-associated. In vitro, a few CMV-associated chains proved specific for CMV antigens. Subsequent analysis showed first-cohort TCR clusters tending to co-occur in roughly 130 validation repertoires.

Some clones are missing from TCRdb's copy, which holds only in-frame ones; the method was immunoSEQ multiplex PCR. This repertoire shows some 100,000 clones, around 85% found once; its top ten account for approximately 4.5%. Germline CDR1 reads SGHDT; CDR2 reads YYEEEE. The CDR3 runs to 13 residues. V lost 3 bases, J lost 4 bases, and 7 bases lay in between. On this clone itself: What it binds is unknown.

J is TRBJ2-2 and V is TRBV5-6; unclear D gene. Sequencing input: PBMCs. The TCR sequence derives from a man younger than 30 in good health and CMV-seropositive. Here the CDR3 DNA reads TGTGCCAGCAGCTCCTTCTCCACCGGGGAGCTGTTTTTT. This gives the protein CASSSFSTGELFF.